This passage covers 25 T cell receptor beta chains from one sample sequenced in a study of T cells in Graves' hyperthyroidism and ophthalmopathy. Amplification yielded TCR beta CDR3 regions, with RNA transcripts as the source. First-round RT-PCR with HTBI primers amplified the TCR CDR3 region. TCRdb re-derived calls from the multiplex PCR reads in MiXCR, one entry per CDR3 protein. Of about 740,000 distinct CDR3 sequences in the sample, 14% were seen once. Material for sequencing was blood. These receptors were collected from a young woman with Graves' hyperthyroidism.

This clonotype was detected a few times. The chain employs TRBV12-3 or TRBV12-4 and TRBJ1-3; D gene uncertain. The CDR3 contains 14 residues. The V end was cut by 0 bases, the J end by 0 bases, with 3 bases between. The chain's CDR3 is CASSLALSGNTIYF. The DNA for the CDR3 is TGTGCCAGCAGTTTAGCCCTCTCTGGAAACACCATATATTTT.

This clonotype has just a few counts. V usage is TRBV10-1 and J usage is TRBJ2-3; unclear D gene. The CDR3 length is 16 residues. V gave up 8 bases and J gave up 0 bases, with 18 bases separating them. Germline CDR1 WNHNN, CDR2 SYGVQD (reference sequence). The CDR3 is CASSDLRGRSTDTQYF. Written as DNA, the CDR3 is TGCGCCAGCTCGGACCTACGAGGCCGGAGCACAGATACGCAGTATTTT.

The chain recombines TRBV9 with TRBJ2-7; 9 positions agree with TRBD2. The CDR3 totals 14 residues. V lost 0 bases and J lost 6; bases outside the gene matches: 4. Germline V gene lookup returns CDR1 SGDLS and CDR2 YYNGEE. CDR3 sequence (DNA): TGTGCCAGCAGCGTAGCTAGCGGGACATCCGAGCAGTACTTC. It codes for CASSVASGTSEQYF. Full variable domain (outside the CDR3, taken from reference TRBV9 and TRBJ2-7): DSGVTQTPKHLITATGQRVTLRCSPRSGDLSVYWYQQSLDQGLQFLIQYYNGEERAKGNILERFSAQQFPDLHSELNLSSLELGDSALYFCASSVASGTSEQYFGPGTRLTVT.

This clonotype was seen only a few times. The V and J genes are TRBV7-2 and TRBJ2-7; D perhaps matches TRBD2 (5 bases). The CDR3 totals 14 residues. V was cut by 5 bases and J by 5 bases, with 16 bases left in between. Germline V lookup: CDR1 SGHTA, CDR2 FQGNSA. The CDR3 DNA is TGTGCCAGCAGCCTCCCCCCCGGGATCCACGAGCAGTACTTC. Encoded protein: CASSLPPGIHEQYF.

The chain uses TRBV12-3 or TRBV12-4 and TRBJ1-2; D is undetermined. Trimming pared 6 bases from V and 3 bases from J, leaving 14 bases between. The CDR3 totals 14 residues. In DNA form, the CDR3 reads TGTGCCAGCAGCCCGGCCCTTGGAGACTATGGCTACACCTTC. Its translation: CASSPALGDYGYTF.

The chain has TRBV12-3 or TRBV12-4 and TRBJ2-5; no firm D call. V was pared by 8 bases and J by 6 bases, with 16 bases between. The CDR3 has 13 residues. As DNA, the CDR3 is TGTGCCAGCGGACCGACCTATTCGAAGACCCAGTACTTC. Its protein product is CASGPTYSKTQYF.

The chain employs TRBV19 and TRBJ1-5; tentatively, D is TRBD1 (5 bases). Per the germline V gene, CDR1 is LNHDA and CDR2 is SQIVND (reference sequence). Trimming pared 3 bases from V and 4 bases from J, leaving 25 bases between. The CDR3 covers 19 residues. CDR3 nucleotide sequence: TGTGCCAGTAGTATTCCGGTCTGGCATGGGGGGGACCGTAATCAGCCCCAGCATTTT. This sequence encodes CASSIPVWHGGDRNQPQHF.

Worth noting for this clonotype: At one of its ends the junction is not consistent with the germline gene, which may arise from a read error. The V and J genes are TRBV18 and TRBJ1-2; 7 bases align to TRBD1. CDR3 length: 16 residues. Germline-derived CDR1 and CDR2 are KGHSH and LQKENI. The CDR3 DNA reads TGTGCCAGCTTACCACTGACGGGACAGACCCCCTATGGCTACACCTTC. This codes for CASLPLTGQTPYGYTF.

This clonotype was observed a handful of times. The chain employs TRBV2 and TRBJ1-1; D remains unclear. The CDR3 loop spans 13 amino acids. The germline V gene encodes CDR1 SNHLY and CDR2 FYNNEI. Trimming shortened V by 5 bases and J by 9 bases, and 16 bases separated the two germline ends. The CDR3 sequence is CASSLEGVAKAFF. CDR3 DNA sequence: TGTGCCAGCAGTTTAGAGGGAGTCGCTAAAGCTTTCTTT.

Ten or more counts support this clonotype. The CDR3 sequence is CASSLRGSGAKNIQYF. CDR3 DNA sequence: TGTGCCAGCAGCTTACGCGGGAGTGGAGCCAAAAACATTCAGTACTTC. The gene calls are TRBV7-2 and TRBJ2-4; 7 bases are a match to TRBD2. V gave up 2 bases and J gave up 0 bases; unmatched junction bases: 4. The CDR3 runs 16 residues. Germline lookup yields CDR1 SGHTA and CDR2 FQGNSA. Combining the CDR3 with reference TRBV7-2 and TRBJ2-4 gives the whole variable domain GAGVSQSPSNKVTEKGKDVELRCDPISGHTALYWYRQSLGQGLEFLIYFQGNSAPDKSGLPSDRFSAERTGGSVSTLTIQRTQQEDSAVYLCASSLRGSGAKNIQYFGAGTRLSVL.

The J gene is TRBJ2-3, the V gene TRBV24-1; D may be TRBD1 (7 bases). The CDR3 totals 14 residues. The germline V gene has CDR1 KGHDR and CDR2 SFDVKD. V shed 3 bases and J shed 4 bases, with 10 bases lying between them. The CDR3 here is CATSDRRGADTQYF. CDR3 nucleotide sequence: TGTGCCACCAGTGATCGCAGGGGGGCAGATACGCAGTATTTT.

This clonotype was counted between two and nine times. CDR3: CASSPKAQGGQNTGELFF. CDR3 coding DNA: TGTGCCAGCAGCCCGAAAGCCCAAGGGGGGCAAAACACCGGGGAGCTGTTTTTT. J is TRBJ2-2 and V is TRBV3-1; D assignment may be TRBD1 or TRBD2 (6 bases each). V was clipped by 4 bases and J by 2 bases, with 20 bases between them. Germline CDR1 reads LGHDT; CDR2 reads YNNKEL (reference sequence). The CDR3 is made up of 18 amino acids.

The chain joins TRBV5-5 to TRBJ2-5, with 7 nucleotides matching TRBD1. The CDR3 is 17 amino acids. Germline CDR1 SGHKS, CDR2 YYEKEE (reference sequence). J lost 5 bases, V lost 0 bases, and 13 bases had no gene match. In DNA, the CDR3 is TGTGCCAGCAGCTTGGCCTTTGTTGTAGGGGGCGCCGAGACCCAGTACTTC. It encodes CASSLAFVVGGAETQYF.

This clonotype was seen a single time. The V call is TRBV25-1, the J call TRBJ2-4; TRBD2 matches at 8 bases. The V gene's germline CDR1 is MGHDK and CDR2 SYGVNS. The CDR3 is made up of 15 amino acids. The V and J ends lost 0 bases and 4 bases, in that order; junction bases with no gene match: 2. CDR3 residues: CASSEYRGGKNIQYF. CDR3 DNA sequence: TGTGCCAGCAGTGAATATCGGGGGGGTAAAAACATTCAGTACTTC.

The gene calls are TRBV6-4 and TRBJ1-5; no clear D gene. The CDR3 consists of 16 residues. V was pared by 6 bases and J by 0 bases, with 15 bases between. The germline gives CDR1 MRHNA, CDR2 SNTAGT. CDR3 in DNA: TGTGCCAGCAGCCCGGCTAGACTGAATAGCAATCAGCCCCAGCATTTT. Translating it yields CASSPARLNSNQPQHF.

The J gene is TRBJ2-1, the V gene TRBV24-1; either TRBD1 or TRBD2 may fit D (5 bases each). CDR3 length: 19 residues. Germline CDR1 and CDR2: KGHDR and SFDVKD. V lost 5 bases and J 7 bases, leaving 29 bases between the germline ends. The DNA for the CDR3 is TGTGCCACCAGTGTAGGGACGTGGGAACCGGGACGACTGAAAAATGAGCAGTTCTTC. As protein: CATSVGTWEPGRLKNEQFF.

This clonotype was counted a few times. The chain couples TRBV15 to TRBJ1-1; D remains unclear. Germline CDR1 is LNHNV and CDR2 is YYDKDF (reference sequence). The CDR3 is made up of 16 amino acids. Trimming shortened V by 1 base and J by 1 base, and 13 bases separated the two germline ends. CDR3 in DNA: TGTGCCACCAGCAGAGGGGTGGCGGGATCGAACACTGAAGCTTTCTTT. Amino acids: CATSRGVAGSNTEAFF.

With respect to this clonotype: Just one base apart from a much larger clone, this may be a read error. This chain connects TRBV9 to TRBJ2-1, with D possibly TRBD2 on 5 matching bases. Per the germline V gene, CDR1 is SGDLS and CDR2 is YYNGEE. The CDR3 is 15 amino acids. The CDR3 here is CASSQVSGAYNERFF. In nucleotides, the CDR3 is TGTGCCAGCAGCCAGGTCAGCGGAGCATACAATGAGCGGTTCTTC.

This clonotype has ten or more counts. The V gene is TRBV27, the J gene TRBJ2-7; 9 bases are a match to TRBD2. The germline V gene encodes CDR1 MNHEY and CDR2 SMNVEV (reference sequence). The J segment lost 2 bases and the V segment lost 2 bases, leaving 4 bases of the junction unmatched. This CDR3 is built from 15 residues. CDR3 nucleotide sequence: TGTGCCAGCAGTTTAAGACTAGCGGAAACCTACGAGCAGTACTTC. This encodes CASSLRLAETYEQYF.

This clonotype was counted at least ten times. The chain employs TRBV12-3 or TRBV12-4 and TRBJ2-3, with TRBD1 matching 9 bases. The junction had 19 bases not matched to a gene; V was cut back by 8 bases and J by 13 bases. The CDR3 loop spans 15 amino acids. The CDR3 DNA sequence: TGTGCCAGCTGGACCTATCGCCTCTCCGGGACAGGGAAGTATTTT. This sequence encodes CASWTYRLSGTGKYF.

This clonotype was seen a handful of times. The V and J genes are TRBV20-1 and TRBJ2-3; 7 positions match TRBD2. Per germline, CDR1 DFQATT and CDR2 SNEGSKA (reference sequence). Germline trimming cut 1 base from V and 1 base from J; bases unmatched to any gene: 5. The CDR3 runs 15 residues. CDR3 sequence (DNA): TGCAGTGCTAGAGCCCCGGCGGGAGGCACAGATACGCAGTATTTT. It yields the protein CSARAPAGGTDTQYF.

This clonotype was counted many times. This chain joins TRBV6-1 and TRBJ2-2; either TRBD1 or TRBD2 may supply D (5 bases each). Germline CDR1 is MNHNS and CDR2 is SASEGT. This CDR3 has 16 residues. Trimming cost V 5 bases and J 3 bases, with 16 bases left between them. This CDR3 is CASSSGTYRYTGELFF. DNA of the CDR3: TGTGCCAGCAGTTCCGGGACGTATCGATACACCGGGGAGCTGTTTTTT.

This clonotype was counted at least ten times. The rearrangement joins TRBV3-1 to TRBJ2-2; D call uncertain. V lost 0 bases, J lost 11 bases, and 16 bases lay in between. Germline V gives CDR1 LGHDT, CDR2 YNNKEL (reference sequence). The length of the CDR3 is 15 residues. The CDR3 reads CASSQEDGGHPELFF. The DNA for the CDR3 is TGTGCCAGCAGCCAAGAGGATGGTGGCCACCCCGAGCTGTTTTTT.

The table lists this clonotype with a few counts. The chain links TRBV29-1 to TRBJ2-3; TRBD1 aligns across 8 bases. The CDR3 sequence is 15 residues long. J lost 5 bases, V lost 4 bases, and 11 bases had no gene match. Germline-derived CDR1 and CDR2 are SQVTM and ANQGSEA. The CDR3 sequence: CSVVVGRGHQDTQYF. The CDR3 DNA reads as TGCAGCGTTGTGGTGGGCAGGGGGCACCAAGATACGCAGTATTTT.

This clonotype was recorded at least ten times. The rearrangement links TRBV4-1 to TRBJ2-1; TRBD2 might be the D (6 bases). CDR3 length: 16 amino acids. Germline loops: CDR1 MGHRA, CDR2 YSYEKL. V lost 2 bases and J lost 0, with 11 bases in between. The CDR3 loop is CASSQPGLGSYNEQFF. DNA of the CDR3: TGCGCCAGCAGCCAACCGGGACTTGGCTCCTACAATGAGCAGTTCTTC.